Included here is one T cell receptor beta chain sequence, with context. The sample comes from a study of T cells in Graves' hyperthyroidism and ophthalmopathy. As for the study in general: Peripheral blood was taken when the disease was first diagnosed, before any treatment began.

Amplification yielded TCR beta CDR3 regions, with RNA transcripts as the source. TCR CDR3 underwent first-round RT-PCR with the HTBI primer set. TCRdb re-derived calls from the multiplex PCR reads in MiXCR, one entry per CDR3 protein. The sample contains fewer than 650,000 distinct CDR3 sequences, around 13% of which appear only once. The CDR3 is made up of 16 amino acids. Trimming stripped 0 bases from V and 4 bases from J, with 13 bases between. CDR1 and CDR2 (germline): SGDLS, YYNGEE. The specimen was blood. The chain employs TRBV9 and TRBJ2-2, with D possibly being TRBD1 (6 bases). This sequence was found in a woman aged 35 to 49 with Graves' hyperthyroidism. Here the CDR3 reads CASSVEGHGLTGELFF. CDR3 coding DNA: TGTGCCAGCAGCGTAGAGGGACACGGACTCACCGGGGAGCTGTTTTTT.